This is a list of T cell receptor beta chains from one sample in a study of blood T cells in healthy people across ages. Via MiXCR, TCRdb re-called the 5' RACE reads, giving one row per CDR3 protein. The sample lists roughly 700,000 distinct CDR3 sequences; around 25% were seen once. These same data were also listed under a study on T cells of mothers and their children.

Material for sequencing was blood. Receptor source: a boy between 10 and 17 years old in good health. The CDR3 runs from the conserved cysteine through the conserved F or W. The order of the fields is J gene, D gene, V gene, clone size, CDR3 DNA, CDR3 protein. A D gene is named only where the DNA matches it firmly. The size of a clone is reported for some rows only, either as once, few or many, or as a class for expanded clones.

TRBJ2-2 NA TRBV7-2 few TGTGCCAGCAGCTTAAAGCAGGTCACCGGGGAGCTGTTTTTT CASSLKQVTGELFF
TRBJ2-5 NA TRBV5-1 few TGCGCCAGCCGATTGTGGGGGGACGAGACCCAGTACTTC CASRLWGDETQYF
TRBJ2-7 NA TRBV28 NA TGTGCCTCCCAAGGTCTAACCTCCTACGAGCAGTACTTC CASQGLTSYEQYF
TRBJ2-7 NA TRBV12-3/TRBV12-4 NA TGTGCCAGCAGGTTAGGTGGAGACAGTGCCTACGAGCAGTACTTC CASRLGGDSAYEQYF
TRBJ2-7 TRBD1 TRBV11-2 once TGTACCAGCAGCCCGGGGACAGGTCCCTACGAGCAGTACTTC CTSSPGTGPYEQYF
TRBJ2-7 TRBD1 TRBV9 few TGTGCCAGCAGCGTAGGGGGAGGACAGGGACTCCACGAGCAGTACTTC CASSVGGGQGLHEQYF
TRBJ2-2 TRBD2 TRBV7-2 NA TGTGCCAGCAGCTTAGCCAGCCTGACTAGCGGGGGAAACACCGGGGAGCTGTTTTTT CASSLASLTSGGNTGELFF
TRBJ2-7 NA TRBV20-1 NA TGCAGTGCAGGAGAGGGGAGGATCTCCTACGAGCAGTACTTC CSAGEGRISYEQYF
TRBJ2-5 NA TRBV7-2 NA TGTGCCAGCAGTTGGATAGGGACCCAAGAGACCCAGTACTTC CASSWIGTQETQYF
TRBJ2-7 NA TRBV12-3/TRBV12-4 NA TGTGCCAGCAGTTTCGCCAACCCCTACGAGCAGTACTTC CASSFANPYEQYF
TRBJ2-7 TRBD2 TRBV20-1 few TGCAGTGCTAGAGATCGGGCTAGCGGGGTATACGAGCAGTACTTC CSARDRASGVYEQYF
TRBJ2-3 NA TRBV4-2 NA TGTGCCAGCAGCCAAGATTTGGGGGGTCCCCCAGATACGCAGTATTTT CASSQDLGGPPDTQYF
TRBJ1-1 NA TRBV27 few TGTGCCAGCAGTTTAAAGAAGAACACTGAAGCTTTCTTT CASSLKKNTEAFF
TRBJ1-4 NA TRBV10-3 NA TGTGCCATCAGTGTCAGGCAGGCTGGAGCTAATGAAAAACTGTTTTTT CAISVRQAGANEKLFF
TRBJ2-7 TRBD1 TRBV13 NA TGTGCCAGCAGCGGGACGGACAGGGGTCCTTCACGATACGAGCAGTACTTC CASSGTDRGPSRYEQYF
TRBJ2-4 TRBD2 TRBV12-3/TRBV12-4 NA TGTGCCAGCAGCCCGCTGGGACTAGCAGATCCCCCCTCAGCCAAAAACATTCAGTACTTC CASSPLGLADPPSAKNIQYF
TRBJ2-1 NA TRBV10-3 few TGTGCCATCAGAGCACTGAGAGCGGGTGAGCAGTTCTTC CAIRALRAGEQFF
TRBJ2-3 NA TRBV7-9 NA TGTGCCAGCAGCTTCTTTAAGGACAGCAGGTATTACACAGATACGCAGTATTTT CASSFFKDSRYYTDTQYF
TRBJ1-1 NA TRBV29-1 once TGCAGCGTTCTACAAGCCAACACTGAAGCTTTCTTT CSVLQANTEAFF
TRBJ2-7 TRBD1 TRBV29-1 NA TGCAGCGTTGAACAGGGGGTGGGGGAGCAGTACTTC CSVEQGVGEQYF
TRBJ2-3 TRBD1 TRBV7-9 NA TGTGCCAGCAGCGCCTCGGACAGGGGAGCAGATACGCAGTATTTT CASSASDRGADTQYF
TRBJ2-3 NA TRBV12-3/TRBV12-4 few TGTGCCAGCAGTCCGGCCCCCACAGATACGCAGTATTTT CASSPAPTDTQYF
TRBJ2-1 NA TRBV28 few TGTGCCGGCAGTCTGGGACCGGAGCAGTTCTTC CAGSLGPEQFF
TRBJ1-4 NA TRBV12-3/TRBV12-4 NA TGTGCCAGCAGCCACCCGGGAGGTTTAGGGTTTAATGAAAAACTGTTTTTT CASSHPGGLGFNEKLFF
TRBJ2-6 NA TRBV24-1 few TGTGCCACCAGCGGCAGGGGTCCTGGGGCCAACGTCCTGACTTTC CATSGRGPGANVLTF